The clone carrying this TCR beta chain was picked up many times. The antigen remains unidentified. The data derive from a study of neurological immune-mediated disorders. The study, taken as a whole, reports: Subjects shared no identical expanded-clone CDR3 amino acid sequences, suggesting private TCR-beta repertoires in all groups. HTLV-1-associated myelopathy had the most TCR clonal expansion, while multiple sclerosis had the least, a level that fell below healthy controls.

TCRdb passed the 5' RACE reads through MiXCR, listing each CDR3 protein once. The sample contains about 59,000 distinct CDR3 sequences, about 13% of which appear only once. Germline lookup yields CDR1 SGHRS and CDR2 YFSETQ. The length of the CDR3 is 12 residues. Trimming took 2 bases from V and 5 from J, leaving 6 bases between them. This clonotype was sampled from a woman between 55 and 75 years old with HTLV-1-associated myelopathy (HAM/TSP). Sequencing was done on a sample of PBMCs. The gene calls are TRBV5-1 and TRBJ2-3; D remains unclear. CDR3 nucleotide sequence: TGCGCCAGCAGCTTCACAGTAGATACGCAGTATTTT. Encoded protein: CASSFTVDTQYF.